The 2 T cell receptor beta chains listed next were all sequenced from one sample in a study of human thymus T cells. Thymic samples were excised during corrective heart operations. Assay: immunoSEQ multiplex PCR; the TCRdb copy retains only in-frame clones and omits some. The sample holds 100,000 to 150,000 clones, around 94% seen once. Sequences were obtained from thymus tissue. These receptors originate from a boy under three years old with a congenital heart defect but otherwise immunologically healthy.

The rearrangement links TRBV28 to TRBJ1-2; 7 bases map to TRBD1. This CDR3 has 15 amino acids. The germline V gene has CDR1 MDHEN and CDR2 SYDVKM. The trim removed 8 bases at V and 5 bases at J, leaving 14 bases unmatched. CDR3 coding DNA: TGTGCCAGCGGTACCTGGGACAGACCCTTATATGGCTACACCTTC. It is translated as CASGTWDRPLYGYTF.

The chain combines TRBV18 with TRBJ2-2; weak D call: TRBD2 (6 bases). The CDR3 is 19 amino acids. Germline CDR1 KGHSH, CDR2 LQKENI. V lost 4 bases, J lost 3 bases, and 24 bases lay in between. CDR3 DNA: TGTGCCAGCTCACTGATGAATCGGGGGAGAAGGACGCACACCGGGGAGCTGTTTTTT. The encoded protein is CASSLMNRGRRTHTGELFF.